A selection of T cell receptor beta chains follows, all from one sample in a study of T cell responses to AZD1222 COVID-19 vaccine. Sequenced by immunoSEQ multiplex PCR; TCRdb stores in-frame clones only, minus some. This sample has under 35,000 clones, with just over 85% found just once. Sequencing used peripheral blood, obtained 28 days after the second AZD1222 dose. These receptors all come from an adult who received the AZD1222 COVID-19 vaccine. Each CDR3 is given with its conserved first and last residue. The D gene is left open where the match is weak. Expanded clones are given a class, and other clones once, few, many or no size at all.

TRBD2 | TRBJ2-7 | TRBV27 | once | TGTGCCAGCAGTTTCGTTCCGGGGGAGGGCCGCGACGAGCAGTACTTC | CASSFVPGEGRDEQYF
- | TRBJ1-1 | TRBV7-8 | - | TGTGCCAGCAGCTTCGGTGGTGTCACTGAAGCTTTCTTT | CASSFGGVTEAFF
TRBD1 | TRBJ1-6 | TRBV9 | - | TGTGCCAGCAGCGCCGGGACAGGCGGTTCACCCCTCCACTTT | CASSAGTGGSPLHF
- | TRBJ2-1 | TRBV24-1 | - | TGTGCCACCGCCCCCCTTGGGGGGCTCCGTAATGAGCAGTTCTTC | CATAPLGGLRNEQFF
TRBD1 | TRBJ1-2 | TRBV7-2 | - | TGTGCCAGCAGCTTAGGACAGGGGGCTAACTATGGCTACACCTTC | CASSLGQGANYGYTF
TRBD1 | TRBJ2-1 | TRBV30 | - | TGTGCCTGGAGTTTTCCCGGGACAGGGGCCCACAATGAGCAGTTCTTC | CAWSFPGTGAHNEQFF
- | TRBJ1-2 | TRBV10-1 | once | TGCGCCAGCAGTGAGTCACAAACAGGGTTACGTGGCTACACCTTC | CASSESQTGLRGYTF
- | TRBJ1-2 | TRBV27 | - | TGTGCCAGCAGTTTATTTACAGACGGGAGATATGGCTACACCTTC | CASSLFTDGRYGYTF
- | TRBJ1-6 | TRBV5-5 | - | TGTGCCAGCAGCTTGTCGGCAAACTCCTATAATTCACCCCTCCACTTT | CASSLSANSYNSPLHF
- | TRBJ2-7 | TRBV7-2 | - | TGTGCCAGCAGCTTAGCGGGAAAGGGCGAGCAGTACTTC | CASSLAGKGEQYF
- | TRBJ2-7 | TRBV2 | - | TGTGCCAGCAACACTGGGACCTACGAGCAGTACTTC | CASNTGTYEQYF
TRBD1 | TRBJ2-7 | TRBV6-4 | - | TGTGCCAGCAGTGACGGGACAGGTGAATACGAGCAGTACTTC | CASSDGTGEYEQYF
- | TRBJ2-5 | TRBV29-1 | - | TGCAGCGCCCACAGGGGGGGTTCAGAGACCCAGTACTTC | CSAHRGGSETQYF
- | TRBJ1-1 | TRBV28 | - | TGTGCCAGCAGTTTGGCGAACACTGAAGCTTTCTTT | CASSLANTEAFF
- | TRBJ2-7 | TRBV2 | - | TGTGCCAGCAGCGCCACGCACTATTCCTACGAGCAGTACTTC | CASSATHYSYEQYF
- | TRBJ1-3 | TRBV9 | once | TGTGCCAGCTCCCCTACGGCAGGGCCTGGAAACACCATATATTTT | CASSPTAGPGNTIYF
- | TRBJ2-2 | TRBV6-5 | - | TGTGCCAGCAGTTATAGTAGCGGAGCGAACACCGGGGAGCTGTTTTTT | CASSYSSGANTGELFF
TRBD2 | TRBJ2-1 | TRBV2 | - | TGTGCCAGCATTAGATGGAGCGGGGGGCAAGGCGATGAGCAGTTCTTC | CASIRWSGGQGDEQFF
TRBD1 | TRBJ2-7 | TRBV4-1 | - | TGCGCCAGCAGCCGCCCCTCCGGGACAGGGGCTGAGCAGTACTTC | CASSRPSGTGAEQYF
TRBD1 | TRBJ1-3 | TRBV3-1/TRBV3-2 | - | TGTGCCAGCAGCTCCCGAACAGGGGTAGCTGGAAACACCATATATTTT | CASSSRTGVAGNTIYF
- | TRBJ2-2 | TRBV6-1 | - | TGTGCCAGCAGTGAATCCAGCAGGTCCACCGGGGAGCTGTTTTTT | CASSESSRSTGELFF
- | TRBJ1-1 | TRBV5-4 | - | TGTGCCAGCAGCTTAACAGCGAACACTGAAGCTTTCTTT | CASSLTANTEAFF
TRBD1 | TRBJ2-1 | TRBV7-3 | - | TGTGCCAGCGGCAGAGGTGGGACAGGGGGCGGTGAGCAGTTCTTC | CASGRGGTGGGEQFF
TRBD2 | TRBJ2-7 | TRBV6-5 | - | TGTGCCAGCAGTTACCGCGGGGACTACCTGATCGAGTACTTC | CASSYRGDYLIEYF
- | TRBJ1-5 | TRBV6-6 | - | TGTGCCAGCAGTTATGGAAGCAATCAGCCCCAGCATTTT | CASSYGSNQPQHF
TRBD1 | TRBJ1-2 | TRBV30 | - | TGTGCCTGGAGTGCCACAGGGGGTGGGTATGGCTACACCTTC | CAWSATGGGYGYTF
- | TRBJ1-5 | TRBV20-1 | - | TGCAGTGCTAGTGGGGGGACCGGTGGGAGCAATCAGCCCCAGCATTTT | CSASGGTGGSNQPQHF
TRBD1 | TRBJ2-6 | TRBV27 | once | TGTGCCAGCAGTCCCACAGGGGCTGGGGCCAACGTCCTGACTTTC | CASSPTGAGANVLTF
- | TRBJ2-2 | TRBV19 | - | TGTGCCAGTAGTGGCGGGGACAGACCCACCGGGGAGCTGTTTTTT | CASSGGDRPTGELFF
- | TRBJ2-7 | TRBV2 | - | TGTGCCAGCGAGGCGGCCTACGAGCAGTACTTC | CASEAAYEQYF
- | TRBJ1-1 | TRBV6-6 | - | TGTGCCGGGAGCCGGGACCAGAACACTGAAGCTTTCTTT | CAGSRDQNTEAFF
- | TRBJ2-5 | TRBV3-1/TRBV3-2 | - | TGTGCCAGCAGCCAAGTTAACAGGGAAAGAGAGACCCAGTACTTC | CASSQVNRERETQYF
TRBD2 | TRBJ2-7 | TRBV7-2 | - | TGTGCCAGCAGGACCGGGACTAGCGAGTACGAGCAGTACTTC | CASRTGTSEYEQYF
- | TRBJ2-7 | TRBV28 | - | TGTGCCAGCAGTTCTCCTCACACGGGGCGCTACGAGCAGTACTTC | CASSSPHTGRYEQYF
TRBD1 | TRBJ2-5 | TRBV5-6 | - | TGTGCCAGCAGCTTGGAACAGGGGGCTGTTATAGAGACCCAGTACTTC | CASSLEQGAVIETQYF
- | TRBJ1-3 | TRBV3-1/TRBV3-2 | - | TGTGCCAGCAGCCAAGGTGGGGCTGGAAACACCATATATTTT | CASSQGGAGNTIYF
- | TRBJ2-3 | TRBV11-2 | once | TGTGCCAGCAGCTTAGATCAAGGCACTTATACGCAGTATTTT | CASSLDQGTYTQYF
- | TRBJ1-1 | TRBV3-1/TRBV3-2 | - | TGTGCCAGCAGCCTTCGGGACGCCCTCGGGACTGAAGCTTTCTTT | CASSLRDALGTEAFF
- | TRBJ1-5 | TRBV5-3 | - | TGTGCCAGAAATTGGGGCAAGAGCAATCAGCCCCAGCATTTT | CARNWGKSNQPQHF
- | TRBJ1-4 | TRBV19 | - | TGTGCCAGTAGTATGAATGAAAAACTGTTTTTT | CASSMNEKLFF